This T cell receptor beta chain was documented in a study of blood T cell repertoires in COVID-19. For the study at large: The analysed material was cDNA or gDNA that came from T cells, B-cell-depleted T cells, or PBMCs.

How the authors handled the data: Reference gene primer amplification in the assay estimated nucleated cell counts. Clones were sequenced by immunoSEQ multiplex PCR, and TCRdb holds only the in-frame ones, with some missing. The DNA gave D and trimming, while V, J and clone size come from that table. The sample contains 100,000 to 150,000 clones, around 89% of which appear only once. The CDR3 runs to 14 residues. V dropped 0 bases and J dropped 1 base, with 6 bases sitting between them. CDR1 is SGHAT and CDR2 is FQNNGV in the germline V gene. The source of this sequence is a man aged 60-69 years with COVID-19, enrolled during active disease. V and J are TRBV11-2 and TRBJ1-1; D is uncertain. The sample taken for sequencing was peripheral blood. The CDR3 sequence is CASSLDYGNTEAFF. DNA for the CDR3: TGTGCCAGCAGCTTAGATTACGGGAACACTGAAGCTTTCTTT.